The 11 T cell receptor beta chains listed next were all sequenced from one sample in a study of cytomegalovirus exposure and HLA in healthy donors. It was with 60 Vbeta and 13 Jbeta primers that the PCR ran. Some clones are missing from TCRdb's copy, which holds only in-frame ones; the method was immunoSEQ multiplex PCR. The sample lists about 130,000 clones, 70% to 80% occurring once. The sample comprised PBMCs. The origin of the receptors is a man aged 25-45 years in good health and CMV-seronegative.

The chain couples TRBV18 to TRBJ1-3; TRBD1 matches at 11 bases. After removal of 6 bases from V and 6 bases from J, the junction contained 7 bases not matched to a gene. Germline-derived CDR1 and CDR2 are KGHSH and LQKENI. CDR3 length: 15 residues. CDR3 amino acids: CASSPTGQGANTIYF. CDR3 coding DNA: TGTGCCAGCTCCCCAACCGGACAGGGGGCAAACACCATATATTTT.

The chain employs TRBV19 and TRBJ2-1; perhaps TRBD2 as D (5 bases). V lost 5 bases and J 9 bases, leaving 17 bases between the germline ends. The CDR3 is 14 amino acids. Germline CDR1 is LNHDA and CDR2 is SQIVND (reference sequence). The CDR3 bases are TGTGCCAGTAGTCAGACTAATTTTCCCGGTGAGCAGTTCTTC. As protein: CASSQTNFPGEQFF.

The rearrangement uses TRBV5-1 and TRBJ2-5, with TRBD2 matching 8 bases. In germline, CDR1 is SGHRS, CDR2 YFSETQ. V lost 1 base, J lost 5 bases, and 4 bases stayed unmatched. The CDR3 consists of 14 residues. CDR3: CASSLTSGGETQYF. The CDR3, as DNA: TGCGCCAGCAGCTTGACTAGCGGCGGGGAGACCCAGTACTTC.

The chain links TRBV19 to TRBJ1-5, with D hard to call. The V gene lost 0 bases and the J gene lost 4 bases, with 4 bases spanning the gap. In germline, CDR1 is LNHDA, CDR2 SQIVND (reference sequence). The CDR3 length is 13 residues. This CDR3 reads CASSIDNNQPQHF. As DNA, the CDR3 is TGTGCCAGTAGTATAGACAATAATCAGCCCCAGCATTTT.

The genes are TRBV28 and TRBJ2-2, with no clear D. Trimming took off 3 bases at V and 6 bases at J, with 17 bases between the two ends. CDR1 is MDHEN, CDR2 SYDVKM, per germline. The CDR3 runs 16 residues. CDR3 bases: TGTGCCAGCAGTTTCCCCGACTCAGAAAGAGCCGGGGAGCTGTTTTTT. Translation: CASSFPDSERAGELFF.

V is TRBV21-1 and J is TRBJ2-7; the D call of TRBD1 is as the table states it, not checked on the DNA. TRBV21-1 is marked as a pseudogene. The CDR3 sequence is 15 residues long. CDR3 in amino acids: CASSKGEGVSYEQYF. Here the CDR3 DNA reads TGTGCCAGCAGCAAAGGAGAAGGGGTATCCTACGAGCAGTACTTC.

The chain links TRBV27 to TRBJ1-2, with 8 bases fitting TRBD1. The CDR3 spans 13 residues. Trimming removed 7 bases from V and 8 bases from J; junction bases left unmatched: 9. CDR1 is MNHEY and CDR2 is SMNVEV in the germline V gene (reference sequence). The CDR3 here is CASNSQGASGYTF. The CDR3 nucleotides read TGTGCCAGCAACTCTCAGGGGGCGTCGGGCTACACCTTC.

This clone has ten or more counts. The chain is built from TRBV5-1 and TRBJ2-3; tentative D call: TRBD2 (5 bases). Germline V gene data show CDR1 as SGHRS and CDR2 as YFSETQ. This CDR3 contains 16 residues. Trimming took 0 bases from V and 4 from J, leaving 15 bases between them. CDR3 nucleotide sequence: TGCGCCAGCAGCTTGGCCGGAGGTTCGACCGCAGATACGCAGTATTTT. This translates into CASSLAGGSTADTQYF.

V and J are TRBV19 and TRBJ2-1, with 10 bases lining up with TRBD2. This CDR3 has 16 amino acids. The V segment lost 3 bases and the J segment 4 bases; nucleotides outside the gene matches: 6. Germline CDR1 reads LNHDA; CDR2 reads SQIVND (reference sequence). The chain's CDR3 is CASSIEVAGGYNEQFF. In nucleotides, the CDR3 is TGTGCCAGTAGTATCGAGGTAGCGGGAGGTTACAATGAGCAGTTCTTC. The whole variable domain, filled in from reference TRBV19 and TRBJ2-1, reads DGGITQSPKYLFRKEGQNVTLSCEQNLNHDAMYWYRQDPGQGLRLIYYSQIVNDFQKGDIAEGYSVSREKKESFPLTVTSAQKNPTAFYLCASSIEVAGGYNEQFFGPGTRLTVL.

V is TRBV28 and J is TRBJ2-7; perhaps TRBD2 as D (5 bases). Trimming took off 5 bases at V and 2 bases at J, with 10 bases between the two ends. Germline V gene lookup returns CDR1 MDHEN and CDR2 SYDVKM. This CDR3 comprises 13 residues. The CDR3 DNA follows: TGTGCCAGCAGTCAACTAGTTACCTACGAGCAGTACTTC. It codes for CASSQLVTYEQYF. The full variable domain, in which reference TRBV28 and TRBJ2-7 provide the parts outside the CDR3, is DVKVTQSSRYLVKRTGEKVFLECVQDMDHENMFWYRQDPGLGLRLIYFSYDVKMKEKGDIPEGYSVSREKKERFSLILESASTNQTSMYLCASSQLVTYEQYFGPGTRLTVT.

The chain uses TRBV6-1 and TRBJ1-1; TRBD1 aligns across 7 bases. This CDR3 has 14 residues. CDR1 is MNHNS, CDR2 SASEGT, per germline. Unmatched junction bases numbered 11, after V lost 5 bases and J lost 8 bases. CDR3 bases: TGTGCCAGCAGTCAGGACAGGAGATGGTCGGAAGCTTTCTTT. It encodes CASSQDRRWSEAFF.